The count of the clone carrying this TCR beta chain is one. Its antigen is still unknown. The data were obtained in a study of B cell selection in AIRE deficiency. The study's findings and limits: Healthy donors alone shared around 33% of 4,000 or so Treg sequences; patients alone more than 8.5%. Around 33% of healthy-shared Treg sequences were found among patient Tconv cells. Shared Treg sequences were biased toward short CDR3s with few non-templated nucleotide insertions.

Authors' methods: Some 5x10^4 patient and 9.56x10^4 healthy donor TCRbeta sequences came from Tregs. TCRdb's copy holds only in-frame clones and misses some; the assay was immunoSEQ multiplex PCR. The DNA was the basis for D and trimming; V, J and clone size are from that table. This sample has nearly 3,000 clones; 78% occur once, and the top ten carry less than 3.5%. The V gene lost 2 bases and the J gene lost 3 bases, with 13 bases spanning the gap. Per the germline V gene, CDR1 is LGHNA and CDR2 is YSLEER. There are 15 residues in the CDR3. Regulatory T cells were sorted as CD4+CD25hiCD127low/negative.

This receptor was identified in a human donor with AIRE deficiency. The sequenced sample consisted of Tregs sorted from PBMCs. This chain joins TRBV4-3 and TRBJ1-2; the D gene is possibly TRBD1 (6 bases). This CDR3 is CASSQSHNRDYGYTF. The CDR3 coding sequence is TGCGCCAGCAGCCAAAGCCATAACAGGGACTATGGCTACACCTTC.